Listed below are T cell receptor beta chains from one sample, sequenced in a study of shared clonotypes between healthy human individuals. TCRdb keeps only in-frame clones here, not all; method: immunoSEQ multiplex PCR. The table includes approximately 95,000 clones, about two thirds detected once. Material: memory CD8+ T cells sorted from blood. The receptors were gathered from a man aged 30-40 years in good health. Both conserved end residues are part of each CDR3. The D gene is left open where the match is weak. Clone size is shown for a subset of rows, as once, few, many or a class of expanded clone.

V gene	clone size	J gene	D gene	CDR3 protein	CDR3 DNA
TRBV28	NA	TRBJ2-7	TRBD2	CASSPLAGGRRESYEQYF	TGTGCCAGCAGTCCCCTAGCGGGAGGCCGCCGTGAATCCTACGAGCAGTACTTC
TRBV7-9	NA	TRBJ2-7	NA	CASSPDAGWTYEQYF	TGTGCCAGCAGCCCGGACGCCGGTTGGACCTACGAGCAGTACTTC
TRBV11-2	few	TRBJ1-3	NA	CASSLLSLTRLDSGNTIYF	TGTGCCAGCAGCCTGCTTTCTCTAACCAGACTGGACTCTGGAAACACCATATATTTT
TRBV28	NA	TRBJ2-7	TRBD2	CASSRLAGLDSYEQYF	TGTGCCAGCAGCAGACTAGCGGGGCTTGACTCCTACGAGCAGTACTTC
TRBV7-9	NA	TRBJ2-3	NA	CASSLRLASTDTQYF	TGTGCCAGCAGCCTCCGGCTAGCATCCACAGATACGCAGTATTTT
TRBV27	NA	TRBJ1-1	TRBD1	CASSPRDRGLSTEAFF	TGTGCCAGCAGTCCCCGGGACAGGGGATTGAGCACTGAAGCTTTCTTT
TRBV6-6	NA	TRBJ2-2	TRBD2	CACSGTNTGELFF	TGTGCCTGTAGCGGGACGAACACCGGGGAGCTGTTTTTT
TRBV4-1	NA	TRBJ2-1	TRBD1	CASSQEGTGSYNEQFF	TGCGCCAGCAGCCAAGAAGGGACAGGGTCCTACAATGAGCAGTTCTTC
TRBV4-3	NA	TRBJ2-1	NA	CASSQVALSYNEQFF	TGCGCCAGCAGCCAAGTAGCTCTCTCCTACAATGAGCAGTTCTTC
TRBV6-1	NA	TRBJ1-5	TRBD1	CASSDEGAGNQPQHF	TGTGCCAGCAGTGACGAGGGGGCGGGGAATCAGCCCCAGCATTTT
TRBV11-2	NA	TRBJ1-1	TRBD1	CASNYRQGLAAEAFF	TGTGCCAGCAACTACAGACAGGGATTGGCAGCTGAAGCTTTCTTT
TRBV18	NA	TRBJ2-1	TRBD2	CASSPFAGDGYNEQFF	TGTGCCAGCTCACCATTTGCGGGAGACGGCTACAATGAGCAGTTCTTC
TRBV28	few	TRBJ1-2	NA	CASSSSYGYTF	TGTGCCAGCAGTTCGAGTTATGGCTACACCTTC
TRBV7-6	NA	TRBJ2-1	NA	CASSLVVIDAPEQFF	TGTGCCAGCAGCTTAGTCGTGATCGATGCCCCCGAGCAGTTCTTC
TRBV19	NA	TRBJ2-7	NA	CASRQDSNSYEQYF	TGTGCCAGTAGGCAAGACAGCAACTCCTACGAGCAGTACTTC
TRBV19	NA	TRBJ2-7	NA	CASSIDGGRPSYEQYF	TGTGCCAGTAGTATAGATGGAGGGAGGCCCTCCTACGAGCAGTACTTC
TRBV28	NA	TRBJ1-3	NA	CASSVTGSGNTIYF	TGTGCCAGCAGCGTGACAGGCTCTGGAAACACCATATATTTT
TRBV6-5	NA	TRBJ2-7	TRBD2	CASGGGPYEQYF	TGTGCCAGCGGGGGGGGACCCTACGAGCAGTACTTC
TRBV6-4	many	TRBJ2-3	TRBD2	CATAIAGGSDTQYF	TGTGCCACCGCTATAGCGGGAGGGTCAGATACGCAGTATTTT
TRBV28	NA	TRBJ1-4	TRBD1	CASSLRDRGRVSEKLFF	TGTGCCAGCAGTCTTAGGGACAGGGGGCGAGTAAGTGAAAAACTGTTTTTT
TRBV27	NA	TRBJ2-7	TRBD2	CASRITSGTTYEQYF	TGTGCCAGCAGGATAACTAGCGGGACCACCTACGAGCAGTACTTC
TRBV6-1	NA	TRBJ1-2	TRBD1	CASSARGQGYGYTF	TGTGCCAGCAGTGCGCGAGGACAGGGTTATGGCTACACCTTC
TRBV4-3	few	TRBJ2-1	TRBD2	CASSQAGGIYNEQFF	TGCGCCAGCAGCCAGGCGGGAGGGATCTACAATGAGCAGTTCTTC
TRBV7-6	NA	TRBJ2-1	TRBD2	CASSLRTSGTRRSYNEQFF	TGTGCCAGCAGCTTGAGGACTAGCGGTACCCGTCGCTCCTACAATGAGCAGTTCTTC
TRBV5-4	NA	TRBJ2-5	NA	CASSLEGRLQETQYF	TGTGCCAGCAGCTTGGAGGGGAGGCTTCAAGAGACCCAGTACTTC
TRBV28	NA	TRBJ1-2	TRBD1	CASSLLLGDRVNGYTF	TGTGCCAGCAGTTTATTATTAGGGGACAGGGTAAATGGCTACACCTTC
TRBV18	NA	TRBJ2-2	NA	CASSPVASTGELFF	TGTGCCAGCTCACCAGTCGCGAGTACCGGGGAGCTGTTTTTT
TRBV15	NA	TRBJ2-1	NA	CATSSRMGGVQFF	TGTGCCACCAGCAGTCGGATGGGGGGAGTGCAGTTCTTC
TRBV2	NA	TRBJ2-5	TRBD1	CASSFVNSGTGYGETQYF	TGTGCCAGCAGTTTCGTCAACTCCGGGACAGGGTATGGAGAGACCCAGTACTTC
TRBV23-1	NA	TRBJ1-3	TRBD1	CASSQSTAGQGYSGNTIYF	TGCGCCAGCAGTCAATCCACAGCCGGACAGGGGTACTCTGGAAACACCATATATTTT
TRBV28	NA	TRBJ1-1	NA	CASSAPRMYTEAFF	TGTGCCAGCAGTGCCCCGAGGATGTACACTGAAGCTTTCTTT
TRBV6-4	many	TRBJ2-3	TRBD2	CASSDKTSGDTDTQYF	TGTGCCAGCAGTGACAAGACTAGCGGGGACACAGATACGCAGTATTTT
TRBV6-1	many	TRBJ2-1	TRBD2	CASTKLAGGHNEQFF	TGTGCCAGCACCAAACTAGCGGGAGGTCATAATGAGCAGTTCTTC
TRBV11-2	NA	TRBJ2-2	NA	CASSLGLVSTGELFF	TGTGCCAGCAGCTTAGGACTAGTTTCCACCGGGGAGCTGTTTTTT
TRBV6-1	many	TRBJ2-5	NA	CASSETRQFQETQYF	TGTGCCAGCAGTGAAACTCGCCAGTTCCAAGAGACCCAGTACTTC
TRBV5-1	NA	TRBJ1-2	NA	CASSLGQAPAYGYTF	TGCGCCAGCAGCTTGGGACAGGCTCCCGCCTATGGCTACACCTTC
TRBV25-1	NA	TRBJ1-5	NA	CASSEGRGALLRPQHF	TGTGCCAGCAGTGAAGGGCGGGGGGCCCTTCTTCGGCCCCAGCATTTT
TRBV30	few	TRBJ2-7	NA	CAWSVPGYYEQYF	TGTGCCTGGAGTGTACCCGGATATTACGAGCAGTACTTC
TRBV7-9	many	TRBJ2-5	NA	CASGDQRVRETQYF	TGTGCCAGTGGGGACCAAAGGGTTAGGGAGACCCAGTACTTC
TRBV28	NA	TRBJ2-7	NA	CASRSGHHYEQYF	TGTGCCAGCAGGTCGGGACACCACTACGAGCAGTACTTC
TRBV21-1	NA	TRBJ1-5	NA	CATGEGNAQPQHF	TGTGCCACGGGGGAGGGGAATGCTCAGCCCCAGCATTTT
TRBV7-3	NA	TRBJ2-3	NA	CASSWDTTDTQYF	TGTGCCAGCAGCTGGGACACCACAGATACGCAGTATTTT
TRBV19	NA	TRBJ2-2	TRBD1	CASRDRGKRPGELFF	TGTGCCAGTAGGGACAGGGGAAAACGCCCCGGGGAGCTGTTTTTT
TRBV10-3	NA	TRBJ2-6	NA	CAISDLLGTERSSGANVLTF	TGTGCCATCAGTGACCTCTTAGGCACAGAGAGAAGCTCTGGGGCCAACGTCCTGACTTTC
TRBV4-1	NA	TRBJ2-7	TRBD2	CASSPPSGYEQYF	TGCGCCAGCAGCCCACCTAGCGGTTACGAGCAGTACTTC
TRBV21-1	NA	TRBJ2-3	NA	CASSKERQGARDTQYF	TGTGCCAGCAGCAAAGAGCGACAGGGGGCTAGAGATACGCAGTATTTT
TRBV27	NA	TRBJ2-3	TRBD2	CASSLVAGYTDTQYF	TGTGCCAGCAGTTTAGTAGCGGGATACACAGATACGCAGTATTTT
TRBV19	NA	TRBJ1-1	NA	CASSIESTHTEAFF	TGTGCCAGTAGTATAGAATCTACGCACACTGAAGCTTTCTTT
TRBV6-4	NA	TRBJ1-2	NA	CASSDKADTNYGYTF	TGTGCCAGCAGTGACAAGGCAGATACTAACTATGGCTACACCTTC
TRBV7-8	NA	TRBJ2-3	TRBD2	CASNRNPGLEVDTQYF	TGTGCCAGCAACCGTAATCCGGGACTAGAGGTAGATACGCAGTATTTT
TRBV6-5	NA	TRBJ2-5	TRBD2	CACQPGLAGETQYF	TGTGCCTGTCAACCGGGACTAGCGGGAGAGACCCAGTACTTC
TRBV6-5	many	TRBJ1-1	NA	CASSLLGGNTEAFF	TGTGCCAGCAGTTTATTAGGGGGGAACACTGAAGCTTTCTTT
TRBV7-9	NA	TRBJ2-2	NA	CASSSLLMANTGELFF	TGTGCCAGCAGCTCCCTCCTTATGGCGAACACCGGGGAGCTGTTTTTT
TRBV2	once	TRBJ2-2	TRBD2	CASGAGGNTGELFF	TGTGCCAGCGGGGCGGGAGGGAACACCGGGGAGCTGTTTTTT
TRBV4-3	NA	TRBJ2-7	NA	CASSPSDSSSEQYF	TGCGCCAGCAGCCCGTCGGATTCATCCTCCGAGCAGTACTTC
TRBV10-3	many	TRBJ2-1	TRBD2	CAISEGREYNEQFF	TGTGCCATCAGTGAGGGGCGGGAGTACAATGAGCAGTTCTTC
TRBV28	once	TRBJ2-1	NA	CASSNDGNEQFF	TGTGCCAGCAGTAACGACGGCAATGAGCAGTTCTTC